These 18 T cell receptor beta chains originate from one sample sequenced in a study of T cell clones after liver transplantation. The protocol was immunoSEQ multiplex PCR, while the TCRdb copy is restricted to in-frame clones and leaves out a portion. The sample lists around 78,000 clones, 70% to 90% occurring once. The sample here was CD4+ T cells from blood, taken at the 22-month timepoint. The receptors here all came from a human patient who received a liver transplant. The graft donor may be the source of some T cells.

The rearrangement joins TRBV4-3 to TRBJ1-5; TRBD1 agrees at 8 bases. V dropped 2 bases and J dropped 6; count of bases not matched to a gene: 6. CDR1 is LGHNA and CDR2 is YSLEER in the germline V gene. The CDR3 loop spans 15 amino acids. CDR3: CASSQSWTGSQPQHF. As DNA, the CDR3 is TGCGCCAGCAGCCAATCTTGGACAGGGTCTCAGCCCCAGCATTTT.

The count of this clone is one. This chain connects TRBV5-1 to TRBJ2-7; 8 bases are a match to TRBD1. This CDR3 region has 15 residues. Germline values: CDR1 SGHRS, CDR2 YFSETQ. Trimming took 0 bases from V and 2 from J; bases not matched to a gene: 4. In DNA, the CDR3 is TGCGCCAGCAGCTTGGGGGGACAGGATACCTACGAGCAGTACTTC. Protein sequence: CASSLGGQDTYEQYF.

This sequence joins TRBV5-1 and TRBJ2-5; the match to TRBD2 covers 14 bases. J lost 5 bases, V lost 4 bases, and 13 bases had no gene match. The CDR3 has 18 amino acids. CDR1 is SGHRS and CDR2 is YFSETQ in the germline V gene. The chain's CDR3 is CASSIRPTSGGAVETQYF. The DNA of the CDR3 is TGCGCCAGCAGCATACGCCCGACTAGCGGGGGGGCGGTTGAGACCCAGTACTTC.

The chain recombines TRBV5-1 with TRBJ2-1; perhaps D is TRBD1 or TRBD2 (5 bases each). Germline-derived CDR1 and CDR2 are SGHRS and YFSETQ. The CDR3 spans 15 residues. The germline V and J ends were trimmed by 4 bases and 1 base, with 12 bases remaining between them. The CDR3 protein is CASSPLEGSYNEQFF. The CDR3 DNA reads TGCGCCAGCAGCCCACTAGAGGGGTCCTACAATGAGCAGTTCTTC.

This clone has just a few counts. The CDR3 sequence: CASSPGTGLYNEQFF. In DNA, the CDR3 is TGCGCCAGCAGTCCCGGGACAGGGCTCTACAATGAGCAGTTCTTC. The V and J genes are TRBV5-1 and TRBJ2-1; TRBD1 matches 9 bases. The CDR3 sequence is 15 residues long. In germline, CDR1 is SGHRS, CDR2 YFSETQ. V trimming: 5 bases; J trimming: 3 bases; junction bases outside the gene matches: 6.

The chain carries TRBV5-4 and TRBJ2-7; 10 bases match TRBD2. This CDR3 is built from 14 residues. V was clipped by 3 bases and J by 2 bases; unmatched bases: 2. From germline, CDR1 is SGHNT and CDR2 YYREEE (reference sequence). CDR3: CASSWSGRAYEQYF. The CDR3 nucleotides read TGTGCCAGCAGCTGGAGCGGGAGGGCCTACGAGCAGTACTTC.

V gene TRBV27 combines with J gene TRBJ2-3, with D perhaps TRBD2 (5 bases). Germline assignment: CDR1 MNHEY and CDR2 SMNVEV (reference sequence). V shed 3 bases and J shed 6 bases, with 13 bases lying between them. The CDR3 is made up of 14 amino acids. The chain's CDR3 is CASSLILASDTQYF. The CDR3 DNA reads as TGTGCCAGCAGTTTGATTTTAGCGAGCGATACGCAGTATTTT.

This clone was picked up one time. This chain joins TRBV20-1 and TRBJ2-1; 8 bases map to TRBD2. The V gene end was trimmed by 5 bases and the J gene end by 8 bases; junction bases not matched to a gene: 2. This CDR3 is 11 amino acids long. Germline V gene lookup returns CDR1 DFQATT and CDR2 SNEGSKA (reference sequence). The CDR3 loop reads CSAGLAYEQFF. The CDR3 DNA follows: TGCAGTGCTGGACTAGCTTATGAGCAGTTCTTC.

V gene TRBV6-5 combines with J gene TRBJ1-6, with D perhaps TRBD1 (6 bases). Germline lookup yields CDR1 MNHEY and CDR2 SVGAGI. The CDR3 contains 15 residues. Trimming removed 6 bases at V and 6 bases at J, with 15 bases between. CDR3 sequence (DNA): TGTGCCAGCAGCAGACCAGGGGAGGGTAATTCACCCCTCCACTTT. Residues: CASSRPGEGNSPLHF.

The rearrangement joins TRBV11-3 to TRBJ2-7; D is possibly TRBD1 (5 bases). V was cut by 8 bases and J by 5 bases, with 16 bases left in between. This CDR3 is built from 13 residues. In germline, CDR1 is SGHNT, CDR2 YENEEA. The DNA of the CDR3 is TGTGCCAGCCGAAGGGGTAGGCCCAACGAGCAGTACTTC. It translates to CASRRGRPNEQYF.

This chain joins TRBV4-2 and TRBJ1-2; 7 bases are shared with TRBD1. CDR3 length equals 17 residues. Losses at the gene ends were 5 bases for V and 5 bases for J; bases not matched to a gene: 17. In germline, CDR1 is LGHNA, CDR2 YNFKEQ. CDR3 region: CASSGDHTPGGSYGYTF. The CDR3 region has the DNA TGTGCCAGCAGCGGAGATCATACCCCAGGGGGGTCTTATGGCTACACCTTC.

In this sample, this clone turned up once. The chain joins TRBV15 to TRBJ2-1; 8 positions agree with TRBD2. This CDR3 region has 15 residues. J gave up 9 bases and V 0 bases, and 7 bases lay outside the gene matches. CDR1 and CDR2 from the germline V gene are LNHNV and YYDKDF (reference sequence). Here the CDR3 reads CATSREWTSRLEQFF. CDR3 nucleotides: TGTGCCACCAGCAGAGAGTGGACTAGCCGCCTTGAGCAGTTCTTC.

This chain connects TRBV7-2 to TRBJ2-7, with 7 bases aligning to TRBD1. The CDR3 sequence is 15 residues long. The J segment lost 5 bases and the V segment lost 5 bases, leaving 12 bases of the junction unmatched. Germline CDR1 SGHTA, CDR2 FQGNSA. The CDR3 spells CASSLRTGLGDEQYF. The CDR3 DNA reads as TGTGCCAGCAGCCTTAGGACAGGTCTCGGCGACGAGCAGTACTTC. Full variable domain (remainder filled in from reference TRBV7-2 and TRBJ2-7): GAGVSQSPSNKVTEKGKDVELRCDPISGHTALYWYRQSLGQGLEFLIYFQGNSAPDKSGLPSDRFSAERTGGSVSTLTIQRTQQEDSAVYLCASSLRTGLGDEQYFGPGTRLTVT.

J is TRBJ2-7 and V is TRBV6-5, with 11 bases lining up with TRBD1. Trimming removed 6 bases from V and 0 bases from J; junction bases left unmatched: 4. Germline V CDR1 and CDR2: MNHEY, SVGAGI. CDR3 length equals 15 residues. This CDR3 reads CASRRTGGSSYEQYF. The DNA for the CDR3 is TGTGCCAGCAGACGGACAGGGGGCAGCTCCTACGAGCAGTACTTC.

This clone was recorded only once. The rearrangement uses TRBV27 and TRBJ2-3; D possibly corresponds to TRBD2 (6 bases). The CDR3 is 14 amino acids. The V end lost 7 bases, the J end lost 6 bases, and 17 bases lay between the germline ends. CDR1 and CDR2 (germline): MNHEY, SMNVEV (reference sequence). CDR3 amino acids: CASTTVGGGDTQYF. Written as DNA, the CDR3 is TGTGCCAGCACCACGGTGGGGGGTGGGGATACGCAGTATTTT.

The chain couples TRBV29-1 to TRBJ2-1; TRBD2 agrees at 7 bases. Germline trimming cut 6 bases from V and 3 bases from J; bases unmatched to any gene: 5. The CDR3 runs 13 residues. The germline CDR1 and CDR2 sequences are SQVTM and ANQGSEA. For the CDR3, the DNA is TGCAGCGTCGGGGGGAGGGGCTACAATGAGCAGTTCTTC. Protein: CSVGGRGYNEQFF.

The chain combines TRBV12-5 with TRBJ1-6, with D tentatively TRBD1 (5 bases). V was trimmed by 3 bases and J by 10 bases, leaving 19 bases between them. The CDR3 is made up of 16 amino acids. Germline CDR1 reads LGHNT; CDR2 reads FRNRAP. The CDR3 loop is CASGFQTGARRSPLHF. CDR3 DNA: TGTGCTAGTGGTTTCCAAACCGGGGCTAGACGATCACCCCTCCACTTT.

The gene calls are TRBV18 and TRBJ2-7; 9 bases line up with TRBD2. After removal of 3 bases from V and 4 bases from J, the junction contained 10 bases not matched to a gene. This CDR3 is 16 amino acids long. Looked up from germline, CDR1 is KGHSH and CDR2 is LQKENI. This CDR3 reads CASSPVMGLAIYEQYF. For the CDR3, the DNA is TGTGCCAGCTCACCGGTGATGGGACTAGCTATTTACGAGCAGTACTTC.